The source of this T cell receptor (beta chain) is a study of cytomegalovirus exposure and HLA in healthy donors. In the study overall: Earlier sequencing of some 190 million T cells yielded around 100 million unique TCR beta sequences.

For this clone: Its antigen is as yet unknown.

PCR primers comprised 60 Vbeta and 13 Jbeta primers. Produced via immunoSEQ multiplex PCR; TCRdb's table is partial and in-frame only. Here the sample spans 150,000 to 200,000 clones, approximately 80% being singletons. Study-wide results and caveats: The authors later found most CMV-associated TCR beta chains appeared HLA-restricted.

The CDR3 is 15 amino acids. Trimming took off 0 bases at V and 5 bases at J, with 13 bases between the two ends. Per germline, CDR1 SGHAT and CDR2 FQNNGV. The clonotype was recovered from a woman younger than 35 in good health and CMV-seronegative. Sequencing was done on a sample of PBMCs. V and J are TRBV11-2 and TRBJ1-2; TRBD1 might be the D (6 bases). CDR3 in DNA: TGTGCCAGCAGCTTAGAAGGGACAAGGATGTATGGCTACACCTTC. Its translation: CASSLEGTRMYGYTF.